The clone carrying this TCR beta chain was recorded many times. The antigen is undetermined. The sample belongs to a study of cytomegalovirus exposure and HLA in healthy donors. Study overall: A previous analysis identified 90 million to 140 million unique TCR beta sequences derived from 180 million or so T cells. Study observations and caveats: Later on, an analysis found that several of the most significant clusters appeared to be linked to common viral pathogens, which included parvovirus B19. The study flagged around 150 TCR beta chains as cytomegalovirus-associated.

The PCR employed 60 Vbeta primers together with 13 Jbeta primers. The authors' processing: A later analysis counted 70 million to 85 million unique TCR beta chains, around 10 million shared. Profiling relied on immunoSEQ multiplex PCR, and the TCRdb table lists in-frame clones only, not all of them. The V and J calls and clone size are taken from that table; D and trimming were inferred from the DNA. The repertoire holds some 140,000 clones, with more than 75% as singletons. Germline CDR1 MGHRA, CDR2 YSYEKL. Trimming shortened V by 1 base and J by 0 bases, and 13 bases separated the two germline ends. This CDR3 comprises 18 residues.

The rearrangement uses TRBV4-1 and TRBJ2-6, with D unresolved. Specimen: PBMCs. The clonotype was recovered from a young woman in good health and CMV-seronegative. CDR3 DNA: TGCGCCAGCAGCCAAGGTATCTTGAGAGCCTCTGGGGCCAACGTCCTGACTTTC. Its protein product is CASSQGILRASGANVLTF.